This TCR beta chain is drawn from a study of regulatory T cells in long-lasting Graves disease (dated by TCRdb to the early 2020s). About the full investigation: Newly diagnosed Graves' disease patients had taken antithyroid drugs for less than 3 months. This study used TCR sequencing and RNA sequencing of peripheral blood to compare persistent Graves' disease patients against newly diagnosed Graves' disease patients. The study took place in China and was registered as a clinical trial. TCR sequencing covered 13 persistent and 20 newly diagnosed Graves' disease patients, some 33 samples in total. Points the paper makes about the study in general: Lower TCR Shannon entropy and fewer highly expanded clones were observed in persistent Graves' disease patients than in newly diagnosed patients, which suggested clonal expansion. As a limitation, the authors acknowledged that the small sample size may reduce accuracy. Only peripheral blood was studied, because thyroid tissue, the primary lesion, was inaccessible. Persistent patients shared more public clonotypes among themselves (more than 2,500) than newly diagnosed patients did (more than 850). Persistent disease showed preferential use of TRBV28, TRBJ1-2 and TRBJ2-5, whereas newly diagnosed disease favored TRBV20-1 and TRBJ2-1. Sequencing and analysis were restricted to the TCR beta chain.

In the paper's terms, the time point label means: newly diagnosed GD, antithyroid drugs for less than 3 months. For both TCR sequencing and RNA sequencing, RNA was extracted from PBMCs in TRIzol. The diagnosis of Graves' disease followed American Thyroid Association guidelines. Recruitment of patients was carried out at an endocrinology department in Xi'an, China. Each patient gave about 9.1 milliliters of peripheral blood, collected in an EDTA anticoagulant tube. PBMCs were isolated by Ficoll Paque Plus density gradient separation without further T cell sorting. RNA quality was checked with an Agilent 2100 Bioanalyzer and agarose gel, and concentration with a NanoDrop 2000. A few counts support this clonotype. No cognate antigen has been identified for it. No much larger clone exists at a distance of one base, and base qualities are not known. Library creation used multiplex PCR. The reads were generated on an Illumina HiSeq 4000. To build TCR beta libraries, CDR3 regions were amplified by Arm-PCR using iRepertoire HTBI primers. Before sequencing, the PCR products went through gel purification. The study's own analysis went as follows. A total of 60 to 80 TRBV and under 15 TRBJ segments were identified across samples and were used for gene usage analysis of CDR3 amino acid clonotypes. COPE and FqMerger were used to merge filtered high-quality paired reads into contigs. Contigs were aligned with BLAST to IMGT TRBV, TRBD and TRBJ reference genes, and CDR3 was defined per IMGT. Any clonotype with a frequency above 0.1% was counted as a highly expanded clone. Shannon entropy was used to measure repertoire diversity, and the Gini coefficient was used to measure V-J evenness. A clonotype found in more than one individual was treated as public. The public reads were quality trimmed at Q25 with fastp and then assembled into clones with MiXCR by TCRdb, keeping productive beta chains. Identical CDR3 proteins give one entry, which carries the most common genes and DNA. The V and J calls were determined by TCRdb, not by the authors. In this sample the table shows around 420,000 distinct CDR3 sequences, approximately 16% of which occur a single time. About 7.6% of the sample goes to the ten largest clones.

V loses 4 bases at its end and J loses 0 bases; junction bases beyond the gene matches: 3. The CDR3 has 15 amino acids, counting the end cysteine and phenylalanine. Of all the DNA, just the CDR3 is kept, 45 bases in frame from base 1. Reading the germline V gene (reference sequence) gives CDR1 SGHAT and CDR2 FQDESV. The same sample was also used in a study of T cells in Graves' hyperthyroidism and ophthalmopathy. The second study's authors report: Stable Graves' hyperthyroidism was defined as no progression to ophthalmopathy during 18 months of follow-up. Hyperthyroidism patients were aged 18 to 65 years and newly diagnosed, with disease duration of less than 2 months. The study excluded patients with uncontrolled infections, other autoimmune diseases, pregnancy or lactation. Diagnoses were established on the basis of clinical symptoms, serum thyroxine and TRAb, thyroid ultrasound, and orbital computed tomography. For the first round of RT-PCR on the TCR CDR3, the HTBI primer set was used together with the Qiagen OneStep RT-PCR kit. Most expanded thyroid clonotypes (frequency above 0.001) were also detected in blood, suggesting blood repertoires may reflect thyroid immune responses. A 13 V-J signature model separated ophthalmopathy from stable hyperthyroidism, with approximately 86% sensitivity and 81.08% specificity in cross-validation and 80%/75% in testing. In validation, progression to ophthalmopathy was predicted by the model with around 70% sensitivity and approximately 78% specificity, a median of approximately 6.5 months before onset. A discovery cohort of roughly 100 patients, approximately 45 with Graves' ophthalmopathy and fewer than 65 with stable Graves' hyperthyroidism, was used to find distinguishing TCR V-J signatures. Prospective prediction of ophthalmopathy was tested in an independent validation cohort consisting of roughly 20 hyperthyroidism patients and more than 15 patients who later progressed to ophthalmopathy. For training and testing, the roughly 97 patients in the discovery cohort were randomly divided in a 7:3 ratio. In addition, the study compared T-cell repertoires in thyroid tissue and in blood from a handful of Graves' hyperthyroidism patients. Following sampling, methimazole starting at 30 mg daily was given to hyperthyroidism patients, and high-dose intravenous methylprednisolone was given to ophthalmopathy patients. The libraries were constructed in a second round of multiplex PCR and then size-selected and purified. Libraries were sequenced paired-end with 100 bp reads on an Illumina HiSeq2000. SOAPnuke was used to process the raw data, throwing out any read that contained adapters or uncalled bases, had a mean Phred below 15, or lacked an exact constant-primer or identifier match. COPE v1.2.5 was used to merge high-quality paired reads, and clonotypes were defined as unique nucleotide sequences. MiTCR v1.1 was used to align the clonotypes against IMGT TRBV, TRBD and TRBJ reference segments. The analysis was restricted to V-J combinations with a frequency above 0.0001, which together covered 99% to 99.2% of the repertoires. A TCS score was defined as the ratio between F50 (clonal expansion) and ExV (chaos), using BLOSUM62-based TCRdist between CDR3 peptides within each V-J. Welch's t-statistics and random forest reduced roughly 530 V-J features to fewer than 15, which were used in a naive Bayes classifier (R e1071). No statistical method was used to set the sample size in advance, and investigators knew the group allocation. The paper describes TCR Vbeta CDR3 sequencing of 120 to 150 peripheral blood samples, made up of about 40 ophthalmopathy patients, approximately 76 hyperthyroidism patients and 17 progressor patients.

Sequencing used peripheral blood mononuclear cells (PBMCs), obtained at new diagnosis, from a patient treated with antithyroid drugs. The source is a woman aged 35 to 49 with Graves disease. Donor details come from another sample of the same person, matched by shared clones. The rearranged chain carries TRBV11-1 and TRBJ2-3, with 8 bases aligning to TRBD2. In nucleotide form, the sequence is TGTGCCAGCAGCTCTGAGCGGGAGAGCACAGATACGCAGTATTTT. Translated, this is CASSSERESTDTQYF.